This T cell receptor beta chain was recorded in a study of graft-versus-host responses after intestinal transplantation. The wider study: Grafts were multivisceral, liver-intestinal, or isolated intestinal. Findings of the study overall: Investigators detected GvH clones in recipient marrow, with some emerging earlier in ileum or blood.

Per germline, CDR1 LGHNA and CDR2 YSLEER. J lost 6 bases, V lost 4 bases, and 12 bases had no gene match. The CDR3 totals 16 residues. A word on this clone: Its antigen is not identified.

The assay was immunoSEQ multiplex PCR, and TCRdb's table has in-frame clones only and misses some. Among roughly 130,000 clones listed, nearly 95% were seen once. The sequence came from a human donor who received an intestinal transplant. The chain combines TRBV4-3 with TRBJ2-5, with 9 bases matching TRBD2. Specimen: unstimulated CD4+ T cells sorted from spleen or lymph node cells, collected before intestinal transplant. CDR3 sequence: CASSLFLAGLRQTQYF. As DNA, the CDR3 is TGCGCCAGCAGCCTTTTCCTAGCGGGGCTGAGACAGACCCAGTACTTC.